This TCR beta chain is from a study of Ad26.COV2.S vaccination and SARS-CoV-2 variants. Study-level findings and limits: Vaccine and placebo recipients had similar non-spike TCR breadth.

Here immunoSEQ multiplex PCR was the method, and the copy in TCRdb shows in-frame clones only, minus some. The table lists around 300,000 clones, around 89% of them singletons. To note about this clone: Its antigen is not known.

The CDR3 contains 15 residues. The germline gives CDR1 ENHRY, CDR2 SYGVKD. The germline V and J ends were trimmed by 0 bases and 2 bases, with 11 bases remaining between them. The treatment was: some 19 received Ad26.COV2.S at low or high dose, single or two shots; 5 received placebo; per-sample allocation not given. Specimens were obtained on day 63 following the first vaccine or placebo injection. Here the sequenced sample was peripheral blood, taken in a trial of Ad26.COV2.S vaccine versus placebo. The gene calls are TRBV10-3 and TRBJ2-7; D not certain. The sequence derives from a person aged 18 to 59 who received the Ad26.COV2.S COVID-19 vaccine or a placebo. The CDR3 here is CAISESRKLTYEQYF. For the CDR3, the DNA is TGTGCCATCAGTGAGTCGAGGAAATTAACCTACGAGCAGTACTTC.